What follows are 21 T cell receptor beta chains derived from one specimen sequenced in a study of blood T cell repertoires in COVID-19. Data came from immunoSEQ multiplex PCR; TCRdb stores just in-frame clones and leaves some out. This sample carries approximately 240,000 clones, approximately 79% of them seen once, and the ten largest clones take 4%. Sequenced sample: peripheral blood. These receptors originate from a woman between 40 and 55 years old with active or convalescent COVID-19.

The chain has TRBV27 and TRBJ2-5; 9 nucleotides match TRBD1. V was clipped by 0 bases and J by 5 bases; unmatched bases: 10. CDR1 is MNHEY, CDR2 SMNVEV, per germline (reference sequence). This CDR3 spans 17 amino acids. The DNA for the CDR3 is TGTGCCAGCAGTTTATCGAAGACAGGGGGAAGGTGGGAGACCCAGTACTTC. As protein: CASSLSKTGGRWETQYF.

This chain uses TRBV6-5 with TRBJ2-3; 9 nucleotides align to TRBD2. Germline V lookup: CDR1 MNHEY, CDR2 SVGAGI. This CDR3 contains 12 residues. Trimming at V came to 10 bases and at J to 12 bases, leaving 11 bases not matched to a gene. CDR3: CAISSGGPYQYF. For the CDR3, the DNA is TGTGCCATAAGTAGCGGGGGACCCTACCAGTATTTT.

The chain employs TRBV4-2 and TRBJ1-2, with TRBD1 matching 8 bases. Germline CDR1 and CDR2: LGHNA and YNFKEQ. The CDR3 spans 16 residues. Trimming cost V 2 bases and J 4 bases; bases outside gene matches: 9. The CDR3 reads CASSQSTGQGRYGYTF. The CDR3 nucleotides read TGTGCCAGCAGCCAATCGACCGGACAGGGACGCTATGGCTACACCTTC.

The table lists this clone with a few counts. CDR3 sequence reads: CASSTWTGDNTGELFF. Here the CDR3 DNA reads TGTGCCAGCAGCACTTGGACAGGGGACAACACCGGGGAGCTGTTTTTT. V gene TRBV5-6 combines with J gene TRBJ2-2; 9 bases fit TRBD1. The length of the CDR3 is 16 residues. Per the germline V gene, CDR1 is SGHDT and CDR2 is YYEEEE. The trim removed 4 bases at V and 2 bases at J, leaving 6 bases unmatched.

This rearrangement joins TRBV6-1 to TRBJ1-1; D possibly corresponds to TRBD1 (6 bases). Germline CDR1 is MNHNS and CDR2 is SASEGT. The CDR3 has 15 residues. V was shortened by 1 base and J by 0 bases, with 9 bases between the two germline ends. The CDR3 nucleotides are TGTGCCAGCAGTGAAGGTGACAGGCTGAACACTGAAGCTTTCTTT. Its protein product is CASSEGDRLNTEAFF.

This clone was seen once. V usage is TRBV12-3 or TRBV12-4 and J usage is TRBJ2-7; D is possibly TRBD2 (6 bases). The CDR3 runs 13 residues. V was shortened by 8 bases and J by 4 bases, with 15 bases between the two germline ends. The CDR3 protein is CASSHGGKYEQYV. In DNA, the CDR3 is TGTGCCAGCTCTCACGGCGGGAAATACGAGCAGTACGTC.

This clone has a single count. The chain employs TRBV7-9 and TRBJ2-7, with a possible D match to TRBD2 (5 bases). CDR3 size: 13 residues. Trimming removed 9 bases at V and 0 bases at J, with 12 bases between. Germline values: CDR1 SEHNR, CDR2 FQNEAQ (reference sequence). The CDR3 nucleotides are TGTGCCAGTACCCCGGGGTTCTCCTACGAGCAGTACTTC. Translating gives CASTPGFSYEQYF.

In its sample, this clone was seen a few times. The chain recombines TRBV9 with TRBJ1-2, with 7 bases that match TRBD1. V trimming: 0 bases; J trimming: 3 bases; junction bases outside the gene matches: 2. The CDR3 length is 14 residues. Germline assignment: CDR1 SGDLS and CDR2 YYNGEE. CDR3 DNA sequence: TGTGCCAGCAGCGTAGATACAGGGGACTATGGCTACACCTTC. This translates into CASSVDTGDYGYTF.

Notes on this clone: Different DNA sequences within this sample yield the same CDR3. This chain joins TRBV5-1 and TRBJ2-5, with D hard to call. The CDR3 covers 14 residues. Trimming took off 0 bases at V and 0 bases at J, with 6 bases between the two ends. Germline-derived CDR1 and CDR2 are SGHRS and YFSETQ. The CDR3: CASSLGQYQETQYF. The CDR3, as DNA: TGCGCCAGCAGCTTGGGACAATACCAAGAGACCCAGTACTTC.

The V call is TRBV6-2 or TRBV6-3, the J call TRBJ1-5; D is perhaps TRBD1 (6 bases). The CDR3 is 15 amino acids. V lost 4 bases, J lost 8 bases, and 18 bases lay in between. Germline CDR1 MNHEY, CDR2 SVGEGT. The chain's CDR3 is CASSSAGGPREPQHF. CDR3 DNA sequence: TGTGCCAGCAGTTCAGCGGGGGGCCCCAGGGAGCCCCAGCATTTT.

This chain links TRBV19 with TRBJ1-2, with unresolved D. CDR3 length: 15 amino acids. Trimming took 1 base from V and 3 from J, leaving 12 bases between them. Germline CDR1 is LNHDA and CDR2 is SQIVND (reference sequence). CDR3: CASSIGSLTDYGYTF. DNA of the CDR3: TGTGCCAGTAGTATAGGTTCCTTAACGGACTATGGCTACACCTTC.

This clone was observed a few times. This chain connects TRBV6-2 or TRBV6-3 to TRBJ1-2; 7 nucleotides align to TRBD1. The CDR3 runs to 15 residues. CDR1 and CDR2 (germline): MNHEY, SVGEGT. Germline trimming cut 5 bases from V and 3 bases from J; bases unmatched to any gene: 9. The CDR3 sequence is CASSQTHRGHYGYTF. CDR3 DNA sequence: TGTGCCAGCAGTCAAACCCACAGGGGACACTATGGCTACACCTTC.

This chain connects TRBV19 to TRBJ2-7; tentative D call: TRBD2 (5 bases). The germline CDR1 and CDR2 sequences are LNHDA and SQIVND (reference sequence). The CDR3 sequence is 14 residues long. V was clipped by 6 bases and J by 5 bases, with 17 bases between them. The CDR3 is CASSVTWEINEQYF. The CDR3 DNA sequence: TGTGCCAGTAGCGTGACCTGGGAGATCAACGAGCAGTACTTC.

The CDR3 reads CASSLEGQAHYGYTF. The CDR3 DNA reads TGCGCCAGCAGCTTGGAGGGACAGGCCCACTATGGCTACACCTTC. The chain couples TRBV5-1 to TRBJ1-2, with TRBD1 identical over 8 bases. The germline gives CDR1 SGHRS, CDR2 YFSETQ. Trimming removed 0 bases from V and 3 bases from J; junction bases left unmatched: 4. This CDR3 has 15 residues.

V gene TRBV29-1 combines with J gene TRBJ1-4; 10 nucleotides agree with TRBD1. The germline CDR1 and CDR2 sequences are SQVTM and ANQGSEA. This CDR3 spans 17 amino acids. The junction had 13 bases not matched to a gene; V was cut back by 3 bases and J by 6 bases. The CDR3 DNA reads TGCAGCGTTGAGGTCGTACCCCGACAGGGGGCATATGAAAAACTGTTTTTT. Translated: CSVEVVPRQGAYEKLFF.

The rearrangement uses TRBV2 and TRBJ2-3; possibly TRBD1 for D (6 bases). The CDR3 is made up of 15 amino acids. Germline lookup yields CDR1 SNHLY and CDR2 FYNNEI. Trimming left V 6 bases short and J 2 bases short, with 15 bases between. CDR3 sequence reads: CASRATGYLTDTQYF. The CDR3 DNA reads TGTGCCAGCAGGGCTACAGGGTACCTCACAGATACGCAGTATTTT.

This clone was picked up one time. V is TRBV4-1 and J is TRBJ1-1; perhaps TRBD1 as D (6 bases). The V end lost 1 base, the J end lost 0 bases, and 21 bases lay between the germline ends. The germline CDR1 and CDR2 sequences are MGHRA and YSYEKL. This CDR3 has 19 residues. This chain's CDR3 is CASSQGTLQGRGMNTEAFF. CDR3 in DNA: TGCGCCAGCAGCCAAGGGACCTTACAGGGAAGGGGAATGAACACTGAAGCTTTCTTT.

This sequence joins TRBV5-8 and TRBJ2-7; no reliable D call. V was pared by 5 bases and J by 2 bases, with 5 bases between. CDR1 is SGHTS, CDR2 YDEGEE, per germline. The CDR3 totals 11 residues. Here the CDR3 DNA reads TGTGCCAGCAGTTATACCTACGAGCAGTACGTC. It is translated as CASSYTYEQYV.

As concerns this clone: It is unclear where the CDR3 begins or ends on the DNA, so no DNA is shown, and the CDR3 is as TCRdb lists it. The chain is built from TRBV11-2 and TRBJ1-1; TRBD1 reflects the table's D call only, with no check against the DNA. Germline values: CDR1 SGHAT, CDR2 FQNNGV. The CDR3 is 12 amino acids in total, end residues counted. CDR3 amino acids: CASSLVGTGTFF.

The CDR3 protein is CASSPSGPGFLSGSPLHF. In DNA, the CDR3 is TGTGCCAGCTCACCTTCAGGGCCCGGATTTCTCTCTGGGTCACCCCTCCACTTT. The chain joins TRBV18 to TRBJ1-6; D possibly corresponds to TRBD1 (5 bases). V was trimmed by 3 bases and J by 10 bases, leaving 25 bases between them. CDR3 length: 18 amino acids. Germline V gene lookup returns CDR1 KGHSH and CDR2 LQKENI. Combining the CDR3 with reference TRBV18 and TRBJ1-6 gives the whole variable domain NAGVMQNPRHLVRRRGQEARLRCSPMKGHSHVYWYRQLPEEGLKFMVYLQKENIIDESGMPKERFSAEFPKEGPSILRIQQVVRGDSAAYFCASSPSGPGFLSGSPLHFGNGTRLTVT.

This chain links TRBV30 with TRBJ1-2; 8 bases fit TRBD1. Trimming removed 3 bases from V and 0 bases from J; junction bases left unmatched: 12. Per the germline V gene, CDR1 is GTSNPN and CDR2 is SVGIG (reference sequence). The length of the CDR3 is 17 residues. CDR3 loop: CAWSRVPGTGANYGYTF. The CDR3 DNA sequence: TGTGCCTGGAGCCGAGTCCCGGGGACAGGAGCTAACTATGGCTACACCTTC. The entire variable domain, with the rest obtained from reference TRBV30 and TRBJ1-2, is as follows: SQTIHQWPATLVQPVGSPLSLECTVEGTSNPNLYWYRQAAGRGLQLLFYSVGIGQISSEVPQNLSASRPQDRQFILSSKKLLLSDSGFYLCAWSRVPGTGANYGYTFGSGTRLTVV.